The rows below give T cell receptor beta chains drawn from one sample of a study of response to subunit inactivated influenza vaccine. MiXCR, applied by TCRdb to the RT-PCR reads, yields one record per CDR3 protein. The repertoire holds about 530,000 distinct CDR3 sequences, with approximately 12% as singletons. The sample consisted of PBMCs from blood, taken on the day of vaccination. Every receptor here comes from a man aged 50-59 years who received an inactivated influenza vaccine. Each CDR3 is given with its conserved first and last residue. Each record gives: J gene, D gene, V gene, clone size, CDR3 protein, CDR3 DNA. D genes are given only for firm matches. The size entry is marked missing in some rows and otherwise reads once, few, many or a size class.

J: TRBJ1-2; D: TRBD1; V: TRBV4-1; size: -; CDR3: CASSQDTRTGLYGYTF; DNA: TGCGCCAGCAGCCAGGATACGCGGACAGGCCTCTATGGCTACACCTTC
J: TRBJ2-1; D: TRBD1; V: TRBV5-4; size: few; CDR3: CASSRGQGASEQFF; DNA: TGTGCCAGCAGCCGGGGACAGGGGGCTTCGGAGCAGTTCTTC
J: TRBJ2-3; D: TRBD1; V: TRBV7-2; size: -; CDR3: CASSSHGTDSTDTQYF; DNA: TGTGCCAGCAGCTCACATGGGACAGATAGCACAGATACGCAGTATTTT
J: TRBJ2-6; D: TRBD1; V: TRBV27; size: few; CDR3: CASSSLGQPSGANVLTF; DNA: TGTGCCAGCAGTTCACTGGGACAGCCTTCTGGGGCCAACGTCCTGACTTTC
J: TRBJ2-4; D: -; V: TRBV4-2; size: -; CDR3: CASSQEYLRTFQYF; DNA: TGTGCCAGCAGCCAAGAGTACCTCCGGACTTTCCAGTACTTC
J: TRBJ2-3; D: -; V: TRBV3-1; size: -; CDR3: CAVGRAGTDTQYF; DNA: TGTGCGGTCGGACGAGCAGGAACAGATACGCAGTATTTT
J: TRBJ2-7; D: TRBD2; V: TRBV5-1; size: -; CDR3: CASSRLAGTGEQYF; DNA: TGCGCCAGCAGCCGACTAGCGGGAACCGGCGAGCAGTACTTC
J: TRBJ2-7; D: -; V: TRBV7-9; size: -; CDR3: CASSLDRVSPYEQYF; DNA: TGTGCCAGCAGCTTAGACCGGGTCTCACCCTACGAGCAGTACTTC
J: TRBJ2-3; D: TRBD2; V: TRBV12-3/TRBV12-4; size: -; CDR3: CASSTTFSRTSGESTDTQYF; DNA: TGTGCCAGCAGCACAACTTTTTCAAGGACTAGCGGGGAGAGCACAGATACGCAGTATTTT
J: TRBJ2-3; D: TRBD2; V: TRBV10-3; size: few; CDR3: CAIRAGGPSTDTQYF; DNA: TGTGCCATCAGAGCGGGGGGCCCTAGCACAGATACGCAGTATTTT
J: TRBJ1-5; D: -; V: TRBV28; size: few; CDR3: CASSLIGRSNQPQHF; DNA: TGTGCCAGCAGCCTGATCGGACGGAGCAATCAGCCCCAGCATTTT
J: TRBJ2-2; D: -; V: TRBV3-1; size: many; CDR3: CASSQDAGTGELFF; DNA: TGTGCCAGCAGCCAAGATGCCGGCACCGGGGAGCTGTTTTTT
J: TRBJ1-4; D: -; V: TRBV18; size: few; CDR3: CASRASATNEKLFF; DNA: TGTGCCAGCCGGGCCAGTGCAACTAATGAAAAACTGTTTTTT
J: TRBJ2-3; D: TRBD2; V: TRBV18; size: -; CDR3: CASSFSGIRQDTQYF; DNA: TGTGCCAGCTCATTTAGCGGGATCCGGCAAGATACGCAGTATTTT
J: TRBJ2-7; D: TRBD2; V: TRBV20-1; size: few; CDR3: CSAAGESYEQYF; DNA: TGCAGTGCTGCGGGAGAGAGCTACGAGCAGTACTTC
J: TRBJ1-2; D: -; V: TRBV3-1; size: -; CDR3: CASSQEPGPYGYTF; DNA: TGTGCCAGCAGCCAAGAACCGGGACCCTATGGCTACACCTTC
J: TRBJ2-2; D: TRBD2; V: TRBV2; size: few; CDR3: CASSAGTSEVWELFF; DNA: TGTGCCAGCAGCGCCGGGACTAGCGAGGTCTGGGAGCTGTTTTTT
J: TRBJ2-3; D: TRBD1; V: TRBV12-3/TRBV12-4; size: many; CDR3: CASSGGQGKTDTQYF; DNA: TGTGCCAGCAGTGGGGGACAGGGGAAAACAGATACGCAGTATTTT
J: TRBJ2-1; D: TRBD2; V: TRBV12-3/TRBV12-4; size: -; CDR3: CASSLSRWLAGGRGNEQFF; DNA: TGTGCCAGCAGTTTATCCCGGTGGCTAGCGGGGGGGCGAGGGAATGAGCAGTTCTTC
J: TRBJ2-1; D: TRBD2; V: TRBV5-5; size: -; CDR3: CASSSTSSGYNEQFF; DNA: TGTGCCAGCAGCTCGACTAGCTCTGGATACAATGAGCAGTTCTTC
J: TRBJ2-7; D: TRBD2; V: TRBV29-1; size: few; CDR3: CSAGLGTRGEQYF; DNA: TGCAGCGCGGGGTTGGGGACTAGGGGTGAGCAGTACTTC
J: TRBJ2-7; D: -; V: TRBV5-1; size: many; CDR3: CASSLTGVEQYF; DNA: TGCGCCAGCAGCTTGACGGGAGTGGAGCAGTACTTC
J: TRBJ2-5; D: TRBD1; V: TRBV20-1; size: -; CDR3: CSARINRGRETQYF; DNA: TGCAGTGCTAGAATCAACAGGGGTAGAGAGACCCAGTACTTC
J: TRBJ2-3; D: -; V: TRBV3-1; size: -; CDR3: CASSQFDTQYF; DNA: TGTGCCAGCAGCCAATTTGATACGCAGTATTTT
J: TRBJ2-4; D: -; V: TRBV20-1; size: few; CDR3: CSARGGLVGIQYF; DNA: TGCAGTGCTAGAGGGGGTCTAGTCGGCATTCAGTACTTC
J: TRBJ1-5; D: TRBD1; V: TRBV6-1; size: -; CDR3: CASSPGQGNRPQHF; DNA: TGTGCCAGCAGCCCCGGACAGGGCAATCGGCCCCAGCATTTT
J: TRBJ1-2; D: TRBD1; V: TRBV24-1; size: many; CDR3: CATSDSGQGYGYTF; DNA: TGTGCCACCAGTGATTCCGGACAGGGGTATGGCTACACCTTC
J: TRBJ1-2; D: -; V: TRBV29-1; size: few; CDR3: CSVAAGNYGYTF; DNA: TGCAGCGTTGCGGCAGGCAACTATGGCTACACCTTC
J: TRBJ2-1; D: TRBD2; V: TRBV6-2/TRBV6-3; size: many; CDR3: CASSYTFLAGDDNEQFF; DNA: TGTGCCAGCAGTTACACATTCCTAGCGGGGGATGACAATGAGCAGTTCTTC
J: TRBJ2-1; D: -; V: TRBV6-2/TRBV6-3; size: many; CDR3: CASSYGGQKNEQFF; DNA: TGTGCCAGCAGTTACGGGGGCCAAAAAAATGAGCAGTTCTTC
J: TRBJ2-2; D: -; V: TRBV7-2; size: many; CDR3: CASSLSNTGELFF; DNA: TGTGCCAGCAGCTTATCGAACACCGGGGAGCTGTTTTTT
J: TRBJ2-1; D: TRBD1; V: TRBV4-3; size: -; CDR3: CASSWDRGSGEQFF; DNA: TGCGCCAGCAGCTGGGACAGGGGGTCGGGTGAGCAGTTCTTC
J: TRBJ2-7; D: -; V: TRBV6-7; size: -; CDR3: CASSYTIGSCYEQYF; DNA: TGTGCCAGCAGTTACACCATCGGGAGTTGCTACGAGCAGTACTTC
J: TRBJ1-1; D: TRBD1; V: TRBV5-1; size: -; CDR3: CASRKQGANTEAFF; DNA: TGCGCCAGCAGAAAACAGGGGGCGAACACTGAAGCTTTCTTT
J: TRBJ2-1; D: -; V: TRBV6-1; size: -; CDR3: CASSVDRINEQFF; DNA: TGTGCCAGCAGTGTGGACAGAATCAATGAGCAGTTCTTC
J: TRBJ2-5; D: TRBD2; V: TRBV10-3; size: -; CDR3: CAISESHRGGGGETQYF; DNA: TGTGCCATCAGTGAGTCCCATCGGGGGGGCGGAGGAGAGACCCAGTACTTC
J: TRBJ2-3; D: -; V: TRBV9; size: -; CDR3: CASSASGLDTDTQYF; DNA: TGTGCCAGCAGCGCGAGCGGGCTGGACACAGATACGCAGTATTTT
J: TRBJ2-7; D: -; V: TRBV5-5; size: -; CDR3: CASSAGRPYEQYF; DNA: TGTGCCAGCAGCGCCGGAAGACCCTACGAGCAGTACTTC
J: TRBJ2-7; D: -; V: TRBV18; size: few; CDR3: CASSPPDPPFEQYF; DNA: TGTGCCAGCTCACCACCCGACCCTCCTTTCGAGCAGTACTTC
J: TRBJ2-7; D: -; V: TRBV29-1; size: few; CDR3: CSGSDSLASYEQYF; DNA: TGCAGCGGCTCGGACAGCCTGGCCTCCTACGAGCAGTACTTC
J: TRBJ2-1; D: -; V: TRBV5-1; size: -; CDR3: CASSITVRGDEQFF; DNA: TGCGCCAGCTCGATCACAGTCCGGGGCGATGAGCAGTTCTTC
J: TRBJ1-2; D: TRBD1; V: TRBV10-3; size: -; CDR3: CAINPGQGTYGYTF; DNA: TGTGCCATCAACCCGGGACAGGGAACATATGGCTACACCTTC
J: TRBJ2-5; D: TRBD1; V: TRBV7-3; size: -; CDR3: CASSRAPGQGATQYF; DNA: TGTGCCAGCAGCCGCGCCCCCGGGCAGGGGGCCACCCAGTACTTC
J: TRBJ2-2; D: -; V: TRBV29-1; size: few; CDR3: CSVRQALGELFF; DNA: TGCAGCGTCAGACAGGCTCTCGGGGAGCTGTTTTTT
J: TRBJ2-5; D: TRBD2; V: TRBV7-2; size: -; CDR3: CASSLWSGGRGETQYF; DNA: TGTGCCAGCAGCTTATGGTCCGGCGGGAGGGGTGAGACCCAGTACTTC
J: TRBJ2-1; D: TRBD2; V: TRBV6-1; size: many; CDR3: CASIKLAGGPGEQFF; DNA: TGTGCCAGCATAAAACTAGCGGGGGGGCCGGGTGAGCAGTTCTTC
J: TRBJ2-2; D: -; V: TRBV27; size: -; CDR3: CASRLESWSTGELFF; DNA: TGTGCCAGCAGACTCGAATCATGGAGCACCGGGGAGCTGTTTTTT
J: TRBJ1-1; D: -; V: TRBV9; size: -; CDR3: CASSVGTVRAEAFF; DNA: TGTGCCAGCAGCGTAGGGACAGTACGGGCTGAAGCTTTCTTT
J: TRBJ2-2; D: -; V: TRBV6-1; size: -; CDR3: CARGTDLNTGELFF; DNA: TGTGCCAGAGGCACAGATCTGAACACCGGGGAGCTGTTTTTT
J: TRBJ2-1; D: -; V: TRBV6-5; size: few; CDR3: CASSSLTVSYNEQFF; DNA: TGTGCCAGCAGTTCCCTAACGGTCTCCTACAATGAGCAGTTCTTC
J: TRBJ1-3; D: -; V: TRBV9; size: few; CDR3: CASSVGRNLAGNTIYF; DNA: TGTGCCAGCAGCGTAGGGCGGAACCTCGCTGGAAACACCATATATTTT
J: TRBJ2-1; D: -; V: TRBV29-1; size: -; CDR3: CSGGLGVYNEQFF; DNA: TGCAGCGGAGGGTTGGGGGTTTACAATGAGCAGTTCTTC
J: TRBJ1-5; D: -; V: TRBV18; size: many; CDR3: CASSPGNVGQPQHF; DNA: TGTGCCAGCTCACCAGGGAACGTGGGCCAGCCCCAGCATTTT
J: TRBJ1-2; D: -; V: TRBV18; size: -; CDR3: CASSREGYGYTF; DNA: TGTGCCAGCTCCCGGGAGGGATATGGCTACACCTTC
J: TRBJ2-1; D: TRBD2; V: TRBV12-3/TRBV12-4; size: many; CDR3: CASKGLAGEIYNEQFF; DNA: TGTGCCAGCAAGGGGCTAGCGGGAGAGATTTACAATGAGCAGTTCTTC
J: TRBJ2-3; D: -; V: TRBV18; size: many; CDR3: CASSSSADTQYF; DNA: TGTGCCAGCTCCTCGAGCGCAGATACGCAGTATTTT
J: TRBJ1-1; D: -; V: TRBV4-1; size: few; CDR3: CASSANRVGTEAFF; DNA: TGCGCCAGCAGCGCAAACAGGGTTGGCACTGAAGCTTTCTTT
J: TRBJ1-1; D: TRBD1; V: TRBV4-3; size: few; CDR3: CASSQEIDRVSTEAFF; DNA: TGCGCCAGCAGCCAAGAGATTGACAGGGTGAGCACTGAAGCTTTCTTT
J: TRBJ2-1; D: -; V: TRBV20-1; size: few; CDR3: CSARVFGGPYNEQFF; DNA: TGCAGTGCTAGAGTTTTCGGGGGCCCCTACAATGAGCAGTTCTTC